Below, 18 T cell receptor beta chains from the same sample are listed, as sequenced in a study of blood T cells in healthy people across ages. The second PCR ran roughly 7 to 12 cycles with a sample-barcoded 5' primer and J-beta primers. TCRdb re-called the 5' RACE reads through MiXCR, storing one row per CDR3 protein. The table shows 1.5 million to 2 million distinct CDR3 sequences, with 28% occurring only once. The sequencing sample was made of blood. These receptors originate from a woman aged 25 to 39 in good health.

This chain uses TRBV5-1 with TRBJ2-3; D is uncertain. Germline CDR1 and CDR2: SGHRS and YFSETQ. Trimming took 2 bases from V and 6 from J, leaving 16 bases between them. The CDR3 totals 15 residues. CDR3 sequence: CASSFEGFGLDTQYF. For the CDR3, the DNA is TGCGCCAGCAGCTTCGAAGGGTTTGGATTGGATACGCAGTATTTT.

Note on this clonotype: Since a much larger clone is just one base distant, this may be a read error. The J gene is TRBJ2-7, the V gene TRBV6-2 or TRBV6-3; TRBD2 matches 7 bases. Per germline, CDR1 MNHEY and CDR2 SVGEGT. With V trimmed by 2 bases and J by 7 bases, 14 bases remained unmatched. The CDR3 is 16 amino acids. The CDR3 protein is CASSYTRDYVRDEQYF. CDR3 bases: TGTGCCAGCAGTTACACCCGGGACTACGTTCGAGATGAGCAGTACTTC.

CDR3: CASSELGGSADTQYF. The CDR3, as DNA: TGTGCCAGCAGTGAACTGGGGGGAAGCGCAGATACGCAGTATTTT. The rearrangement links TRBV2 to TRBJ2-3; TRBD2 is a possible D gene (6 bases). Germline lookup yields CDR1 SNHLY and CDR2 FYNNEI. V lost 2 bases, J lost 4 bases, and 13 bases lay in between. CDR3 size: 15 residues.

The chain joins TRBV20-1 to TRBJ1-1, with D uncertain. Germline loops: CDR1 DFQATT, CDR2 SNEGSKA (reference sequence). The CDR3 loop spans 15 amino acids. The V end was cut by 1 base, the J end by 3 bases, with 15 bases between. Here the CDR3 DNA reads TGCAGTGCTAGAGGGTTCGTAGCCGGCGACACTGAAGCTTTCTTT. Protein: CSARGFVAGDTEAFF.

With regard to this clonotype: With a much larger clone just one base away, this may be a read error. This chain connects TRBV10-3 to TRBJ2-1; 9 bases map to TRBD2. The trim removed 6 bases at V and 9 bases at J, leaving 6 bases unmatched. CDR1 is ENHRY, CDR2 SYGVKD, per germline. CDR3 length equals 13 residues. The CDR3 spells CAIRRGGVGEQFF. The CDR3 bases are TGTGCCATCAGGCGGGGGGGCGTCGGTGAGCAGTTCTTC.

The rearrangement links TRBV20-1 to TRBJ2-7; 10 nucleotides align to TRBD2. This CDR3 has 16 residues. CDR1 and CDR2 (germline): DFQATT, SNEGSKA (reference sequence). J lost 9 bases, V lost 5 bases, and 19 bases had no gene match. The CDR3 coding sequence is TGCAGTGCTGTCTCCAGACTAGCGGGCATCTCGAACGGGCAGTACTTC. The encoded protein is CSAVSRLAGISNGQYF.

Only a few counts were recorded for this clonotype. The J gene is TRBJ2-3, the V gene TRBV5-1, with D possibly TRBD2 on 6 matching bases. Looked up from germline, CDR1 is SGHRS and CDR2 is YFSETQ. The CDR3 loop spans 15 amino acids. V dropped 0 bases and J dropped 7 bases, with 15 bases sitting between them. As DNA, the CDR3 is TGCGCCAGCAGCTTGGTTGGGGGGAGCGAGAATACGCAGTATTTT. Translated: CASSLVGGSENTQYF. The variable domain in full, with the rest retrieved from reference TRBV5-1 and TRBJ2-3, is KAGVTQTPRYLIKTRGQQVTLSCSPISGHRSVSWYQQTPGQGLQFLFEYFSETQRNKGNFPGRFSGRQFSNSRSEMNVSTLELGDSALYLCASSLVGGSENTQYFGPGTRLTVL.

There are a few counts of this clonotype. The V and J genes are TRBV20-1 and TRBJ2-1; 10 bases map to TRBD2. The CDR3 sequence is 20 residues long. Germline values: CDR1 DFQATT, CDR2 SNEGSKA (reference sequence). The J segment lost 5 bases and the V segment lost 6 bases, leaving 25 bases of the junction unmatched. CDR3 protein: CSANSMPASGSPLRDNEQFF. The DNA for the CDR3 is TGCAGTGCCAACAGCATGCCTGCTAGCGGGAGTCCCCTCCGGGACAATGAGCAGTTCTTC.

The J gene is TRBJ2-5, the V gene TRBV6-5, with no clear D. The CDR3 length is 14 residues. Looked up from germline, CDR1 is MNHEY and CDR2 is SVGAGI. Trimming removed 0 bases at V and 5 bases at J, with 10 bases between. The CDR3 spells CASSYSTARETQYF. Written as DNA, the CDR3 is TGTGCCAGCAGTTACTCTACTGCCAGGGAGACCCAGTACTTC.

In this sample, this clonotype turned up a few times. The rearrangement joins TRBV28 to TRBJ2-3; D gene unclear. The CDR3 loop spans 13 amino acids. Germline lookup yields CDR1 MDHEN and CDR2 SYDVKM. Trimming took 3 bases from V and 3 from J, leaving 7 bases between them. CDR3 sequence reads: CASSFTVTDTQYF. Here the CDR3 DNA reads TGTGCCAGCAGTTTCACAGTGACAGATACGCAGTATTTT. Full variable domain (missing parts from reference TRBV28 and TRBJ2-3): DVKVTQSSRYLVKRTGEKVFLECVQDMDHENMFWYRQDPGLGLRLIYFSYDVKMKEKGDIPEGYSVSREKKERFSLILESASTNQTSMYLCASSFTVTDTQYFGPGTRLTVL.

Comment on this clonotype: This clone may be a read error of a much larger clone one base away. V and J are TRBV10-3 and TRBJ2-1; 10 positions match TRBD2. The J call may be incorrect, as the DNA end agrees better with TRBJ2-7. This CDR3 has 16 residues. CDR1 and CDR2 (germline): ENHRY, SYGVKD. The CDR3 coding sequence is TGTGCCATCAGTGAGTCGGAAGCGGGGGGGGCATTTGAGCAGTACTTC. Translating it yields CAISESEAGGAFEQYF.

V is TRBV2 and J is TRBJ2-1; TRBD2 aligns across 10 bases. The DNA end is more similar to TRBJ2-5, so the J call may be wrong. CDR1 is SNHLY, CDR2 FYNNEI, per germline. The CDR3 is made up of 13 amino acids. CDR3: CARRGLAVGAQYF. CDR3 DNA: TGTGCCAGGAGAGGACTAGCGGTCGGGGCCCAGTACTTC.

On this clonotype itself: A much more abundant neighbour one base away suggests this may be a read error. V is TRBV7-6 and J is TRBJ2-1; D unclear. This CDR3 spans 12 amino acids. Per the germline V gene, CDR1 is SGHVS and CDR2 is FNYEAQ. This CDR3 reads CTSSLYSDEQFF. The DNA of the CDR3 is TGTACCAGCAGCTTATACAGCGACGAGCAGTTCTTC.

This sequence joins TRBV6-2 or TRBV6-3 and TRBJ2-1; D remains ambiguous. This CDR3 contains 11 residues. V was clipped by 8 bases and J by 6 bases, with 8 bases between them. The germline gives CDR1 MNHEY, CDR2 SVGEGT. CDR3 DNA: TGTGCCAGCCTGGATCTCAATGAGCAGTTCTTC. It encodes CASLDLNEQFF.

CDR3 in DNA: TGTGCCAGCGCCCTATCGACGGGACGGAGCTATGGCTACACCTTC. It yields the protein CASALSTGRSYGYTF. The rearrangement links TRBV7-3 to TRBJ1-2; D may be TRBD1 (5 bases). V lost 8 bases and J 4 bases, leaving 20 bases between the germline ends. Germline loops: CDR1 SGHTA, CDR2 FQGTGA. The CDR3 loop spans 15 amino acids.

Remarks on this clonotype: This may stem from a read error, because a much larger clone lies one nucleotide away. The V and J genes are TRBV10-3 and TRBJ1-2, with 8 nucleotides matching TRBD1. The length of the CDR3 is 14 residues. Germline values: CDR1 ENHRY, CDR2 SYGVKD. CDR3 sequence (DNA): TGTGCCACCAGTGACCTAGGAGGACAGGGCGGCTACACCTTC. This gives the protein CATSDLGGQGGYTF.

This clonotype was seen at least ten times. The chain employs TRBV2 and TRBJ2-1; D is unclear. The ends were cut back, 6 bases at V and 0 bases at J, with 18 bases in the middle. The germline V gene encodes CDR1 SNHLY and CDR2 FYNNEI. CDR3 length: 17 amino acids. The CDR3 region is CASRGFDPPSSYNEQFF. The CDR3 DNA reads TGTGCCAGCAGAGGGTTTGACCCACCAAGCTCCTACAATGAGCAGTTCTTC.

The chain carries TRBV3-1 and TRBJ2-1; D not certain. The CDR3 runs 14 residues. Germline V gene data show CDR1 as LGHDT and CDR2 as YNNKEL (reference sequence). Trimming took off 5 bases at V and 2 bases at J, with 10 bases between the two ends. The CDR3 sequence is CASSSGFAYNEQFF. In DNA form, the CDR3 reads TGTGCCAGCAGCTCAGGATTTGCCTACAATGAGCAGTTCTTC.